Given below is one T cell receptor (beta chain) in context. Its antigen is unidentified. The data stem from a study of lymphopenia after photon versus proton radiotherapy. TCRdb's table, derived via immunoSEQ multiplex PCR, lists solely in-frame clones and lacks some. The profile shows 55,000 to 70,000 clones, about nine tenths of them singletons. V shed 4 bases and J shed 6 bases, with 14 bases lying between them. This CDR3 has 13 amino acids. Per germline, CDR1 SGDLS and CDR2 YYNGEE. Findings and caveats of the study: After the lymphocyte nadir, photon-treated repertoires showed oligoclonal expansion, especially of CD8+ Temra cells. Proton therapy kept repertoires fairly stable, unlike photons, which gained effector/memory cells.

The specimen comprised peripheral blood, sampled from a patient treated with proton-based radiotherapy. The chain recombines TRBV9 with TRBJ2-7; maybe TRBD2 (6 bases). This TCR derives from a man older than 75 with esophageal cancer. The CDR3 DNA sequence: TGTGCCAGCAGCATAGGACTAATTACCGAGCAGTACTTC. This encodes CASSIGLITEQYF.